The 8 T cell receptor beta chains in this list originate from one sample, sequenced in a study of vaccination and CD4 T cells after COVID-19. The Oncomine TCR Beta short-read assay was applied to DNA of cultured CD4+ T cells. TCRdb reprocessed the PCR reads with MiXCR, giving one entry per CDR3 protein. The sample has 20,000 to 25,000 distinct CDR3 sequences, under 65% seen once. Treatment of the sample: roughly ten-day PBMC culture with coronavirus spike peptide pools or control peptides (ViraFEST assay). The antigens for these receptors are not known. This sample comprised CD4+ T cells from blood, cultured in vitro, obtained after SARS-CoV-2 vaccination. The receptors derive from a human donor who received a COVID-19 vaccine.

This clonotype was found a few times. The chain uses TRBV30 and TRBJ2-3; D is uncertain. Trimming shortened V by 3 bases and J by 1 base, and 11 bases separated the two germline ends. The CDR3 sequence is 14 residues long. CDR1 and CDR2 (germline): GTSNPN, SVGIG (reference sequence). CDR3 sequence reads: CAWSPRQGTDTQYF. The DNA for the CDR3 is TGTGCCTGGAGCCCCCGGCAGGGCACAGATACGCAGTATTTT.

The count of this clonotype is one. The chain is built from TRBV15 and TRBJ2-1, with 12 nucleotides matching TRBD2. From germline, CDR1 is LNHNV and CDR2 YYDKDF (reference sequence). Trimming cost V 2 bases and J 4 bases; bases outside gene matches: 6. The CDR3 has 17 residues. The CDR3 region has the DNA TGTGCCACCAGCAGAACCCGGACTAGCGGGGCTTACAATGAGCAGTTCTTC. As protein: CATSRTRTSGAYNEQFF.

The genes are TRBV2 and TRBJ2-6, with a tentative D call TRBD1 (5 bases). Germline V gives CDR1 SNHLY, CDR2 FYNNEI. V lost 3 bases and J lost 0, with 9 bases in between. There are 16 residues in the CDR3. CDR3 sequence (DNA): TGTGCCAGCAGTGATCCTGACAGCTCTGGGGCCAACGTCCTGACTTTC. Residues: CASSDPDSSGANVLTF.

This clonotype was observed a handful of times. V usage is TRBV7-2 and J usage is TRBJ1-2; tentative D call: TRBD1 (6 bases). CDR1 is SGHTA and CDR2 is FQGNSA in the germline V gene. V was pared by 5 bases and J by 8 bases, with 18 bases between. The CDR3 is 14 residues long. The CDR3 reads CASSTKQGGSGYTF. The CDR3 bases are TGTGCCAGCAGCACAAAACAGGGAGGTTCGGGCTACACCTTC.

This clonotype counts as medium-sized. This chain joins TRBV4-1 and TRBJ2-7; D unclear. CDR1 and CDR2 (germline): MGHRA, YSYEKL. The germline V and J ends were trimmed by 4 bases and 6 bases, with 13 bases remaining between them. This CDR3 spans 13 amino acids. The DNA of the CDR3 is TGCGCCAGCAGCCTAGAGCGCTACGGCGAGCAGTACTTC. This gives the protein CASSLERYGEQYF.

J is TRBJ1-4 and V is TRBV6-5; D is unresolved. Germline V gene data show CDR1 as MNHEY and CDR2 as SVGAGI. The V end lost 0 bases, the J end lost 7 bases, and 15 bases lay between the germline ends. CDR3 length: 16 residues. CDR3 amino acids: CASSYSMGDFSEKLFF. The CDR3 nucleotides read TGTGCCAGCAGTTACTCGATGGGTGACTTTAGTGAAAAACTGTTTTTT.

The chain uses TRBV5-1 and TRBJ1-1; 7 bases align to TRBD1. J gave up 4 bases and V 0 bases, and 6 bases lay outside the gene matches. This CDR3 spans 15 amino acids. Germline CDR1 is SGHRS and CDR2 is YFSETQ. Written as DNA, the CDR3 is TGCGCCAGCAGCTTGGTCAGGGCAGGGGGCACTGAAGCTTTCTTT. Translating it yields CASSLVRAGGTEAFF.

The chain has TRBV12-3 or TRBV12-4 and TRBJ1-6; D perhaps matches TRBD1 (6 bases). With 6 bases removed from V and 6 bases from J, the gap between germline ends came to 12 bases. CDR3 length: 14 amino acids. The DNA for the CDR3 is TGTGCCAGCAGCCGCAGGGGCGGTAATTCACCCCTCCACTTT. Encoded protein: CASSRRGGNSPLHF.